The TCR beta chain described here comes from a study of response to subunit inactivated influenza vaccine (dated 2018 in TCRdb). Describing the broader study: Deep quantitative profiling of the T cell receptor repertoire was used in the study to follow responses to a trivalent subunit inactivated influenza vaccine. Results the study describes overall, beyond this receptor: According to the authors, only a limited number of new T cells may be recruited by each seasonal influenza vaccination.

As regards this clonotype: This clone's antigen is unknown. No qualities accompany the bases; no much larger clone lies one base away.

The germline V end is reduced by 6 bases and the J end by 3 bases; junction bases left unmatched: 6. Based on the germline V gene, the CDR1 and CDR2 sequences are ENHRY and SYGVKD. Inclusive of the bounding cysteine and phenylalanine, the CDR3 is 16 residues long. Just CDR3 DNA is preserved here, 48 bases in frame from base 1. The library was built by means of RT-PCR. The instrument was an Illumina HiSeq 2500. TCRdb trimmed the raw reads at Q25, called clones with MiXCR and kept productive beta chains. Rows are unified per CDR3 protein, each entry keeping the most common DNA and genes. The sample records approximately 700,000 distinct CDR3 sequences, 15% to 18% of which are singletons. 11% of the sample is held by the ten biggest clonotypes.

The starting material was PBMCs from blood, obtained 11 to 12 days after vaccination. The chain links TRBV10-3 with TRBJ2-3; 13 nucleotides in the junction match TRBD2. The sequence was collected from a man in his fifties who received an inactivated influenza vaccine. Donor details come from another sample of the same person, matched by shared clones. The CDR3 here reads CAIRATSGGTTDTQYF. The nucleotide sequence is given as TGTGCCATCAGGGCGACTAGCGGGGGGACTACAGATACGCAGTATTTT.